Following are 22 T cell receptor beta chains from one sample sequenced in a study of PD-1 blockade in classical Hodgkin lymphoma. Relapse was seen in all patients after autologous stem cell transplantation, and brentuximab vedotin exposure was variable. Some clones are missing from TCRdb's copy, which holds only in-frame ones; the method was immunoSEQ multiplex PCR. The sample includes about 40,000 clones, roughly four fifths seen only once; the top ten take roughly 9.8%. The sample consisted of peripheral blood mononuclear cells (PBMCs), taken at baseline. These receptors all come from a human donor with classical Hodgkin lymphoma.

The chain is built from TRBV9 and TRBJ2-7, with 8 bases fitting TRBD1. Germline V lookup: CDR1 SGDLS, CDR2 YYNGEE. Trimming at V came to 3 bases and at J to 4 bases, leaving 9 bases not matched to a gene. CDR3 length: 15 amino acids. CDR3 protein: CASSATGEPVYEQYF. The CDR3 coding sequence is TGTGCCAGCAGCGCGACAGGGGAGCCAGTTTACGAGCAGTACTTC.

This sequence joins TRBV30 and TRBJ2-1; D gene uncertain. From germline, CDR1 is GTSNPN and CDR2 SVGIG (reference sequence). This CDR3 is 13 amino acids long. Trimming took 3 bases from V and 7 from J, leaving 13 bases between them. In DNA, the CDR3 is TGTGCCTGGAGAGTCCCGGGTACTAATGAGCAGTTCTTC. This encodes CAWRVPGTNEQFF.

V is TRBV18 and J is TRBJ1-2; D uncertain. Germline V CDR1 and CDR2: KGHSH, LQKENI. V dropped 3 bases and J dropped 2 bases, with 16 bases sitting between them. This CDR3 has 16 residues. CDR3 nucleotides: TGTGCCAGCTCACCCTTGAGGATGGGCCGGAACTATGGCTACACCTTC. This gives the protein CASSPLRMGRNYGYTF.

Here the CDR3 DNA reads TGTGCCAGCAGTCGGGAGATCGGGAATTCACCCCTCCACTTT. Encoded protein: CASSREIGNSPLHF. V and J are TRBV2 and TRBJ1-6; D gene ambiguous. Trimming shortened V by 5 bases and J by 7 bases, and 12 bases separated the two germline ends. The CDR3 loop spans 14 amino acids. The germline V gene encodes CDR1 SNHLY and CDR2 FYNNEI.

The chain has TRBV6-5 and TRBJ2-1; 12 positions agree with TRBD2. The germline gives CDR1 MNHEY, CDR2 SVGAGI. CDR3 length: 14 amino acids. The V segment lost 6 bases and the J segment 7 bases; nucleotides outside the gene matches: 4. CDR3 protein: CASSRLAGVNEQFF. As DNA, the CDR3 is TGTGCCAGCAGCAGACTAGCGGGAGTGAATGAGCAGTTCTTC.

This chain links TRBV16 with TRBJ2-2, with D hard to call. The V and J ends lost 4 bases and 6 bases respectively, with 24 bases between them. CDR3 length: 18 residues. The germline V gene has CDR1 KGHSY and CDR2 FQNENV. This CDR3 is CASSPSTTSLIRAGELFF. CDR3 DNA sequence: TGTGCCAGCAGCCCTTCCACAACCTCCCTGATTCGGGCCGGGGAGCTGTTTTTT.

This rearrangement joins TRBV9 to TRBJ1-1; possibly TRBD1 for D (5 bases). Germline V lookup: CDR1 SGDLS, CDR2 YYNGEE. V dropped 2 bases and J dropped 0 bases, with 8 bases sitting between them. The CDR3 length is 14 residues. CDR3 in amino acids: CASSVSGMNTEAFF. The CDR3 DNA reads TGTGCCAGCAGCGTCTCAGGGATGAACACTGAAGCTTTCTTT.

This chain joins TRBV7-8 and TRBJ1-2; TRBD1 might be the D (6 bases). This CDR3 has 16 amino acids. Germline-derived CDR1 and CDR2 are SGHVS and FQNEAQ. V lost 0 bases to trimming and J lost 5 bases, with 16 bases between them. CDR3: CASSLAEGGRAYGYTF. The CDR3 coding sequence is TGTGCCAGCAGCTTAGCGGAGGGGGGACGGGCTTATGGCTACACCTTC.

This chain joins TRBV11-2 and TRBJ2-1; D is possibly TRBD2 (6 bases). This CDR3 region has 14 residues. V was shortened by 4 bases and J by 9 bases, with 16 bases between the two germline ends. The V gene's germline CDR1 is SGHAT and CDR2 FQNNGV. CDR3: CASSSGTPPFEQFF. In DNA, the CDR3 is TGTGCCAGCAGCTCCGGGACTCCCCCCTTTGAGCAGTTCTTC.

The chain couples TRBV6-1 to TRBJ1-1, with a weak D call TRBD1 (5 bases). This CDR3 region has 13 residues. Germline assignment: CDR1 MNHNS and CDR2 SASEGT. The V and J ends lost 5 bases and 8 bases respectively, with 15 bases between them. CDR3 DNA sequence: TGTGCCAGCAGTTATGTTTACGGGACGGAAGCTTTCTTT. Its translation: CASSYVYGTEAFF.

CDR3 loop: CASSYSAGGPVFF. DNA of the CDR3: TGTGCCAGCAGTTACTCTGCGGGAGGGCCAGTGTTCTTC. The genes are TRBV6-5 and TRBJ2-1, with TRBD2 matching 9 bases. This CDR3 is 13 amino acids long. CDR1 is MNHEY and CDR2 is SVGAGI in the germline V gene. Trimming at V came to 0 bases and at J to 15 bases, leaving 6 bases not matched to a gene.

CDR3: CASRRDRANTIYF. The CDR3 DNA is TGTGCCAGCCGGAGGGACAGAGCAAACACCATATATTTT. This sequence joins TRBV7-9 and TRBJ1-3; 7 bases are shared with TRBD1. J was trimmed by 6 bases and V by 8 bases; bases with no gene match: 7. CDR3 length equals 13 residues. Germline values: CDR1 SEHNR, CDR2 FQNEAQ (reference sequence).

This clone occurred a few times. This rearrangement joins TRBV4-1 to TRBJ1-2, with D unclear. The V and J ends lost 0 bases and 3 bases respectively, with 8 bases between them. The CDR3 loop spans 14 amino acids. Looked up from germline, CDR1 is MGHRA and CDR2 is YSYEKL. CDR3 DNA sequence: TGCGCCAGCAGCCAAGACTCCCTGTACTATGGCTACACCTTC. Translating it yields CASSQDSLYYGYTF.

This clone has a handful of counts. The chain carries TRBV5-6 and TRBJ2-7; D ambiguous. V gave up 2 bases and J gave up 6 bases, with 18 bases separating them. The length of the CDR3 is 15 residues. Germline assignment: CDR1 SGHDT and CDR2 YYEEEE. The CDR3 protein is CASSLGPINRGEQYF. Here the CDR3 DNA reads TGTGCCAGCAGCTTAGGACCGATAAATCGAGGCGAGCAGTACTTC.

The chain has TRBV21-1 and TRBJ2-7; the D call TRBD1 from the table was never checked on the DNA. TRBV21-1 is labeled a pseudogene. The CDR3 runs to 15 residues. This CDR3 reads CARGAPQWGPYEQYF. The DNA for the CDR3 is TGTGCCAGGGGGGCCCCGCAGTGGGGTCCCTACGAGCAGTACTTC.

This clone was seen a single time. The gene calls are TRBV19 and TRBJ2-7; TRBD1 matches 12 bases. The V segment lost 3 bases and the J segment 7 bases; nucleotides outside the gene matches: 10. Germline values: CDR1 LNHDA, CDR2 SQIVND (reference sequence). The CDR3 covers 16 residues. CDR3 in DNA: TGTGCCAGTAGTATTCAAGGGACAGGGGGCGCGGGTGAGCAGTACTTC. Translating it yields CASSIQGTGGAGEQYF.

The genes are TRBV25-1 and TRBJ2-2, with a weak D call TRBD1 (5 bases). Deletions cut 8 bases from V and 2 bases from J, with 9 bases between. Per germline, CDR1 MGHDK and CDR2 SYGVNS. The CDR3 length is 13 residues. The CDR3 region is CASHRSNTGELFF. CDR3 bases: TGTGCCAGCCACAGGAGTAACACCGGGGAGCTGTTTTTT.

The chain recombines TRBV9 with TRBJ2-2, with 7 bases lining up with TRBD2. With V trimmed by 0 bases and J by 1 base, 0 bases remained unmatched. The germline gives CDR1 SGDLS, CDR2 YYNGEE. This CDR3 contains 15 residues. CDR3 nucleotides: TGTGCCAGCAGCGTAGCTAGCGGGAACACCGGGGAGCTGTTTTTT. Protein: CASSVASGNTGELFF.

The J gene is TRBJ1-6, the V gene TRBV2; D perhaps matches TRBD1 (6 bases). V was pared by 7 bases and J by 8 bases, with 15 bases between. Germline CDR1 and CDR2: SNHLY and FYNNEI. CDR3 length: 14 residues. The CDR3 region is CASIQQGGDSPLHF. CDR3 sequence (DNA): TGTGCCAGCATCCAACAGGGAGGTGATTCACCCCTCCACTTT.

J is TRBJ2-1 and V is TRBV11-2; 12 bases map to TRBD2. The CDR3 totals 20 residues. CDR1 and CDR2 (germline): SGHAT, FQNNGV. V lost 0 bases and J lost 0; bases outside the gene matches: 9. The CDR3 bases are TGTGCCAGCAGCTTAGAGATGACTAGCGGGAGTTTTGCCTCCTACAATGAGCAGTTCTTC. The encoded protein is CASSLEMTSGSFASYNEQFF.

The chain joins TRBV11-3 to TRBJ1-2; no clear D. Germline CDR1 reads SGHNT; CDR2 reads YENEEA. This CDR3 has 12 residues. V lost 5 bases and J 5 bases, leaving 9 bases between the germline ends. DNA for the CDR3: TGTGCCAGCAGCCTCGCGGGGTATGGCTACACCTTC. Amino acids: CASSLAGYGYTF.

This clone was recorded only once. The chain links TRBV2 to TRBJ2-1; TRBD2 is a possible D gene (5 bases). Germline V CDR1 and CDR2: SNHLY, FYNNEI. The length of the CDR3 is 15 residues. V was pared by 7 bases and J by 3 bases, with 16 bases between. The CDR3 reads CASILDGVRYNEQFF. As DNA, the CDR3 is TGTGCCAGCATCCTGGACGGGGTGCGCTACAATGAGCAGTTCTTC.